Listed here are 3 T cell receptor beta chains from one sample, sequenced in a study of blood T cell repertoires in COVID-19. The assay was immunoSEQ multiplex PCR, and TCRdb's table has in-frame clones only and misses some. The sample carries around 210,000 clones, approximately 85% recorded once. Specimen: peripheral blood. Source of these receptors: a man aged 45-65 years with COVID-19, enrolled during active disease.

J is TRBJ1-6 and V is TRBV19; D is unresolved. The germline V gene encodes CDR1 LNHDA and CDR2 SQIVND (reference sequence). The CDR3 consists of 16 residues. Trimming cost V 4 bases and J 0 bases, with 10 bases left between them. DNA of the CDR3: TGTGCCAGTAGTAGGAAATGGAGCTCCTATAATTCACCCCTCCACTTT. Protein sequence: CASSRKWSSYNSPLHF.

This chain joins TRBV11-2 and TRBJ2-5; 9 bases match TRBD2. The germline CDR1 and CDR2 sequences are SGHAT and FQNNGV. The CDR3 is made up of 14 amino acids. V gave up 5 bases and J gave up 3 bases; unmatched junction bases: 4. This chain's CDR3 is CASSHRLAEETQYF. In nucleotides, the CDR3 is TGTGCCAGCAGCCATAGACTAGCGGAAGAGACCCAGTACTTC.

J is TRBJ2-4 and V is TRBV5-4, with no clear D. The germline V gene has CDR1 SGHNT and CDR2 YYREEE (reference sequence). V was cut by 3 bases and J by 1 base, with 11 bases left in between. CDR3 size: 15 residues. Written as DNA, the CDR3 is TGTGCCAGCAGCTCCCCCATGGAGGCCAAAAACATTCAGTACTTC. This codes for CASSSPMEAKNIQYF.